The rows below give T cell receptor beta chains drawn from one sample of a study of tumor and adjacent non-tumor tissue in lung cancer. One entry per CDR3 protein, called by TCRdb with MiXCR from the multiplex PCR reads. Altogether about 48,000 distinct CDR3 sequences are present, around 67% being singletons, with the ten largest covering 25% to 35%. The specimen was distant non-tumor lung tissue. The source of these receptors is a woman aged 70-85 years with non-small cell lung cancer. CDR3s include the opening cysteine and the closing phenylalanine or tryptophan. The D gene is left open where the match is weak. A row's size may be missing; if present it is once, few, many or a size class.

abundance,j_gene,v_gene,d_gene,CDR3nt,CDR3aa
few,TRBJ2-1,TRBV7-6,-,TGTGCCAGCAGCCTACAGAACGGAGGAAGCAGGGAGCAGTTCTTC,CASSLQNGGSREQFF
-,TRBJ2-7,TRBV6-2/TRBV6-3,-,TGTGTCAGCAGTAACGGACAGGACTACGAACAGTACTTC,CVSSNGQDYEQYF
-,TRBJ2-3,TRBV6-6,TRBD1,TGTGCCAGCAGTTCCGGGACAGGGGGTGCAGATATGCGATATTTT,CASSSGTGGADMRYF
-,TRBJ2-3,TRBV5-5,TRBD2,TGTGCCAGCAGCTCGGAGCCTAGCGGTTCGAGAACAGATACGCAGTATTTT,CASSSEPSGSRTDTQYF
-,TRBJ1-1,TRBV29-1,-,TGCAGCGTTGAAGATTTGGCAGATGGAACTTTCTTT,CSVEDLADGTFF
-,TRBJ2-6,TRBV30,-,TGTGCCTGGGGTCCGGGTTCTGGGGCCAACGTCCTGACTTTC,CAWGPGSGANVLTF
-,TRBJ2-4,TRBV7-9,TRBD1,TGTGCCAGCAGCCGGGCGGCAGGGGGCCATGGGAACATTCAGTACTTC,CASSRAAGGHGNIQYF
once,TRBJ1-5,TRBV28,-,TGTGCCAGCAGCCCAACCGGTGCTATCGATCAGCCCCAGCATTTT,CASSPTGAIDQPQHF
-,TRBJ1-2,TRBV29-1,TRBD1,TGCAGCATAAAGCCTACAGGGGACGACTATGGCTACACCTTC,CSIKPTGDDYGYTF
once,TRBJ2-1,TRBV5-6,-,TGTGACAACAGCTTGAGAGGAAATGAGCAGTTCTTC,CDNSLRGNEQFF
-,TRBJ2-5,TRBV7-9,-,TGTGCCAGCACCAGAGGAGATGGGCGCAGCAACCAAGAGACCCAGTACTTC,CASTRGDGRSNQETQYF
many,TRBJ2-1,TRBV30,TRBD1,TGTGCCTGTAACAGGGGTTTCGGGAATGAGCAGTTCTTC,CACNRGFGNEQFF
many,TRBJ2-7,TRBV28,TRBD1,TGTGCCAGCAGTTTTCGCTTGGACAGGCTGTCGTACGAGCAGTACTTC,CASSFRLDRLSYEQYF
-,TRBJ2-1,TRBV29-1,-,TGCAGTGTCGAGCCCAGTTTTACCAACAATGAGCAGTTCTTC,CSVEPSFTNNEQFF
-,TRBJ2-7,TRBV12-3/TRBV12-4,-,TGTGCCAGCAGTTTAGATCCGGGATCTACCATCGAGCAGTACTTC,CASSLDPGSTIEQYF
-,TRBJ1-5,TRBV6-2/TRBV6-3,-,TGTGCCAGCACTCCACTGTCCGACGTAGGCCAGCATTTT,CASTPLSDVGQHF